These 15 T cell receptor beta chains share one sample of origin, sequenced in a study of CD8+CD57+ T cells in acquired aplastic anemia (dated by TCRdb to about 2018). The run used an Illumina HiSeq 2000. Genomic DNA was used as template for profiling of TCR beta VDJ combinations and CDR3 sequences. TCRdb reworked the public reads: Q25 trimming with fastp, MiXCR clone assembly, productive beta chains retained. Entries are consolidated by CDR3 protein sequence, retaining the most common genes and DNA. The sample profile shows some 240,000 distinct CDR3 sequences; approximately 35% of them were found once. The top ten hold more than 0.95% of the sample. Specimen: sorted CD4+, CD8+, or CD8+CD57+ T cells (not recorded which) from PBMCs. The receptors were gathered from a human donor in good health, serving as a control.

A few counts support this clonotype. The CDR3 carries no conserved terminal phenylalanine or tryptophan, so it likely arises from a read error. The chain links TRBV2 to TRBJ1-2; TRBD1 might be the D (6 bases). The V and J ends lost 5 bases and 5 bases respectively, with 15 bases between them. CDR1 and CDR2 (germline): SNHLY, FYNNEI. The CDR3 sequence is 14 residues long. The CDR3 region has the DNA TGTGCCAGCAGTTTACATACAGGGTCGTATGGCTACACCCTC. It encodes CASSLHTGSYGYTL.

This clonotype was counted only a few times. The gene calls are TRBV28 and TRBJ2-2, with 9 bases aligning to TRBD2. V shed 5 bases, J shed 6 bases, and the junction held 10 bases outside the gene matches. The CDR3 runs 16 residues. CDR1 and CDR2 (germline): MDHEN, SYDVKM. The CDR3, as DNA: TGTGCCAGCAGTAATGGCGGGAGGGCCCTTCCCGGGGAGCTGTTTTTT. Its translation: CASSNGGRALPGELFF.

This clonotype was recorded many times. J is TRBJ2-5 and V is TRBV7-2, with 11 bases lining up with TRBD1. J lost 5 bases, V lost 0 bases, and 8 bases had no gene match. This CDR3 has 17 residues. Germline V gene data show CDR1 as SGHTA and CDR2 as FQGNSA. The CDR3 sequence is CASSLAARTGGGETQYF. In DNA, the CDR3 is TGTGCCAGCAGCTTAGCCGCCCGGACAGGGGGCGGTGAGACCCAGTACTTC.

This clonotype was detected a few times. The chain recombines TRBV7-2 with TRBJ2-5, with D possibly TRBD1 on 6 matching bases. CDR3 length: 15 amino acids. Germline V gene data show CDR1 as SGHTA and CDR2 as FQGNSA. Trimming left V 5 bases short and J 5 bases short, with 18 bases between. As DNA, the CDR3 is TGTGCCAGCAGCCTCAGAAGGGGGACAAGCGAGACCCAGTACTTC. It encodes CASSLRRGTSETQYF.

The chain combines TRBV15 with TRBJ2-1; 12 bases align to TRBD2. The CDR3 contains 18 residues. Unmatched junction bases numbered 8, after V lost 1 base and J lost 4 bases. Germline lookup yields CDR1 LNHNV and CDR2 YYDKDF (reference sequence). CDR3 nucleotide sequence: TGTGCCACCAGCAGAGGGGATGCTAGCGGGGGGGTTTACAATGAGCAGTTCTTC. It translates to CATSRGDASGGVYNEQFF. The entire variable domain, with the rest obtained from reference TRBV15 and TRBJ2-1, is as follows: DAMVIQNPRYQVTQFGKPVTLSCSQTLNHNVMYWYQQKSSQAPKLLFHYYDKDFNNEADTPDNFQSRRPNTSFCFLDIRSPGLGDTAMYLCATSRGDASGGVYNEQFFGPGTRLTVL.

Comments on this clonotype: A much more abundant neighbour one base away suggests this may be a read error. The V and J genes are TRBV10-3 and TRBJ2-5; a possible D gene is TRBD1 (6 bases). The V gene's germline CDR1 is ENHRY and CDR2 SYGVKD. The CDR3 has 14 residues. The CDR3 spells CAISDFRGQETQCF. CDR3 DNA: TGTGCCATCAGTGACTTCAGGGGCCAAGAGACCCAGTGCTTC.

On this clonotype itself: A much larger clone sits a single nucleotide away, making a read error possible. This chain links TRBV20-1 with TRBJ2-7; tentative D call: TRBD2 (6 bases). The CDR3 is 14 amino acids. Germline lookup yields CDR1 DFQATT and CDR2 SNEGSKA (reference sequence). The CDR3 reads CSARVMISGYEQHF. For the CDR3, the DNA is TGCAGTGCTAGGGTCATGATTAGCGGATACGAGCAGCACTTC.

Concerning this clonotype itself: One end of the junction does not line up with germline, which may come from a read error. The chain combines TRBV10-1 with TRBJ2-3, with 7 bases matching TRBD2. Looked up from germline, CDR1 is WNHNN and CDR2 is SYGVQD (reference sequence). This CDR3 is built from 15 residues. CDR3 sequence: CASSPPVREGDTQYF. For the CDR3, the DNA is TGTGCCAGCTCACCACCGGTCAGGGAGGGCGATACGCAGTATTTT.

As to this clonotype: This may be a read error: a much more frequent sequence differs by one nucleotide. The V and J genes are TRBV11-2 and TRBJ1-2; D is ambiguous. Germline V CDR1 and CDR2: SGHAT, FQNNGV. V lost 4 bases and J 0 bases, leaving 15 bases between the germline ends. The CDR3 spans 16 residues. The CDR3 region is CASSSTIGETNYGYTF. In DNA, the CDR3 is TGTGCCAGCAGCTCAACTATTGGCGAGACTAACTATGGCTACACCTTC.

This clonotype was observed many times. The genes are TRBV2 and TRBJ2-5, with D tentatively TRBD2 (7 bases). CDR1 SNHLY and CDR2 FYNNEI come from the germline V gene. The CDR3 has 15 residues. V was pared by 6 bases and J by 5 bases, with 19 bases between. The CDR3: CASRGDLRGRETQYF. CDR3 in DNA: TGTGCCAGCAGGGGGGATCTGCGGGGGCGGGAGACCCAGTACTTC. The complete variable domain, with remaining parts taken from reference TRBV2 and TRBJ2-5, reads EPEVTQTPSHQVTQMGQEVILRCVPISNHLYFYWYRQILGQKVEFLVSFYNNEISEKSEIFDDQFSVERPDGSNFTLKIRSTKLEDSAMYFCASRGDLRGRETQYFGPGTRLLVL.

This clonotype was observed a few times. The junction differs from germline at one of its ends, possibly a read error. The gene calls are TRBV20-1 and TRBJ1-4; D gene uncertain. CDR1 and CDR2 (germline): DFQATT, SNEGSKA (reference sequence). This CDR3 has 13 residues. CDR3 sequence reads: CSARESVNEKPFF. CDR3 in DNA: TGCAGTGCTAGAGAATCCGTTAATGAAAAACCGTTTTTT.

V gene TRBV7-3 combines with J gene TRBJ2-2, with 14 bases matching TRBD2. The germline V gene has CDR1 SGHTA and CDR2 FQGTGA. The V and J ends lost 1 base and 0 bases, in that order; junction bases with no gene match: 7. The CDR3 has 20 residues. The CDR3 loop is CASSLKGGLAGEPNTGELFF. The CDR3 coding sequence is TGTGCCAGCAGCTTAAAAGGGGGACTAGCGGGGGAGCCGAACACCGGGGAGCTGTTTTTT.

This clonotype was observed a few times. The V call is TRBV6-1, the J call TRBJ2-2; 8 bases are shared with TRBD1. Germline V CDR1 and CDR2: MNHNS, SASEGT. The V segment lost 2 bases and the J segment 6 bases; nucleotides outside the gene matches: 5. This CDR3 has 15 residues. The CDR3 DNA sequence: TGTGCCAGCAGTGAACGGGACAGGTCGGCCGGGGAGCTGTTTTTT. Translation: CASSERDRSAGELFF.

This clonotype was found many times. V and J are TRBV20-1 and TRBJ2-7, with 8 bases fitting TRBD1. The CDR3 covers 14 residues. Germline values: CDR1 DFQATT, CDR2 SNEGSKA (reference sequence). Trimming at V came to 7 bases and at J to 0 bases, leaving 8 bases not matched to a gene. The CDR3 nucleotides are TGCAGTGTACACCGGACAGGGACCTCCTACGAGCAGTACTTC. It specifies CSVHRTGTSYEQYF.

The V and J genes are TRBV5-5 and TRBJ1-5, with D unresolved. CDR3 length: 14 amino acids. Per the germline V gene, CDR1 is SGHKS and CDR2 is YYEKEE (reference sequence). With 3 bases removed from V and 4 bases from J, the gap between germline ends came to 11 bases. The CDR3 is CASSSMAVNQPQHF. CDR3 coding DNA: TGTGCCAGCAGCTCCATGGCGGTAAATCAGCCCCAGCATTTT.